A single sample is the source of the 7 T cell receptor beta chains below, sequenced in a study of shared clonotypes between healthy human individuals. Libraries were prepared by immunoSEQ multiplex PCR; TCRdb keeps only in-frame clonotypes and omits some of them. The data hold 980,000 or so clones, with approximately 76% observed a single time. The source material was memory CD4+ T cells sorted from blood. The subset here: CD45RA-negative fraction. The receptors were gathered from a young man in good health.

The chain links TRBV19 to TRBJ2-1; no reliable D call. The CDR3 has 14 residues. Germline V gene lookup returns CDR1 LNHDA and CDR2 SQIVND (reference sequence). The V and J ends lost 7 bases and 0 bases respectively, with 10 bases between them. The DNA for the CDR3 is TGTGCCAGTAAGATAGCTTACTCCTACAATGAGCAGTTCTTC. Its translation is CASKIAYSYNEQFF.

This rearrangement joins TRBV19 to TRBJ2-7, with D possibly matching TRBD1 (5 bases). The germline CDR1 and CDR2 sequences are LNHDA and SQIVND (reference sequence). The V and J ends lost 3 bases and 3 bases respectively, with 18 bases between them. There are 16 residues in the CDR3. The CDR3 sequence: CASSIRGLGPNYEQYF. The CDR3 DNA reads TGTGCCAGTAGTATTAGGGGATTAGGACCGAACTACGAGCAGTACTTC.

This clone was observed a few times. The chain is built from TRBV18 and TRBJ2-4; TRBD1 agrees at 9 bases. Trimming at V came to 2 bases and at J to 6 bases, leaving 5 bases not matched to a gene. The germline CDR1 and CDR2 sequences are KGHSH and LQKENI. This CDR3 has 15 residues. CDR3 in amino acids: CASSPGDRDLNIQYF. The CDR3 DNA is TGTGCCAGCTCACCAGGGGACAGGGATTTAAACATTCAGTACTTC.

The V gene is TRBV19, the J gene TRBJ1-5; D remains unclear. The CDR3 sequence is 14 residues long. Trimming stripped 3 bases from V and 3 bases from J, with 9 bases between. CDR1 and CDR2 from the germline V gene are LNHDA and SQIVND (reference sequence). The CDR3 loop reads CASSMPDFNQPQHF. In DNA, the CDR3 is TGTGCCAGTAGTATGCCGGACTTCAATCAGCCCCAGCATTTT.

This clone was detected a few times. The V and J genes are TRBV10-3 and TRBJ2-3, with a weak D call TRBD1 (6 bases). The germline V and J ends were trimmed by 6 bases and 6 bases, with 25 bases remaining between them. Germline CDR1 and CDR2: ENHRY and SYGVKD. CDR3 length: 17 amino acids. The CDR3 loop is CAIRKDTGTHNADTQYF. The CDR3 region has the DNA TGTGCCATCAGGAAAGATACAGGGACCCACAACGCGGATACGCAGTATTTT.

This sequence joins TRBV7-2 and TRBJ2-2, with 8 bases fitting TRBD1. V shed 0 bases, J shed 3 bases, and the junction held 3 bases outside the gene matches. Germline CDR1 SGHTA, CDR2 FQGNSA. The CDR3 runs to 16 residues. CDR3 DNA: TGTGCCAGCAGCTTAGCCGGGACAGGCTACACCGGGGAGCTGTTTTTT. Translating gives CASSLAGTGYTGELFF.

Details on this clone: Additional DNA sequences in this sample encode the identical CDR3. The chain couples TRBV25-1 to TRBJ1-1, with D perhaps matching TRBD1 (5 bases). Trimming left V 5 bases short and J 5 bases short, with 12 bases between. The CDR3 sequence is 13 residues long. Per germline, CDR1 MGHDK and CDR2 SYGVNS. The CDR3 DNA sequence: TGTGCCAGCAGTCGGCAGGGAGGAACTGAAGCTTTCTTT. This gives the protein CASSRQGGTEAFF.